Listed here is a single T cell receptor beta chain. This clonotype has a handful of counts. The clone's antigen remains unknown. No quality values exist for individual bases; no much larger clone is one base distant. The sample comes from a study of response to subunit inactivated influenza vaccine (dated by TCRdb to the late 2010s). Looking at the study overall: Deep quantitative profiling of the T cell receptor repertoire was used in the study to follow responses to a trivalent subunit inactivated influenza vaccine.

Libraries were made using RT-PCR. Sequencing used an Illumina HiSeq 2500. TCRdb trimmed public reads at Q25 via fastp, called clones via MiXCR and kept in-frame beta chains. When rows share a CDR3 protein, they turn into one entry using the most common DNA and genes. This sample lists around 760,000 distinct CDR3 sequences; over 11% were detected once. Clones ranked in the top ten supply around 7% of the sample. Reading from cysteine to phenylalanine, the CDR3 counts 18 amino acids. The retained sequence is limited to the CDR3, 54 bases, with the frame set at the first base. For CDR1 and CDR2, the germline V gene lists SGHAT and FQNNGV. V is cut by 1 base and J by 0 bases, and the space between the germline ends is 16 bases. Here is what the overall study found, with its caveats: The authors suggested that each seasonal influenza vaccination may recruit only a limited number of new T cells.

Sequenced here: PBMCs from blood, sampled 14 days before vaccination. Recombination connected TRBV11-2 to TRBJ2-1; the D segment could be TRBD2, given 7 matching bases. This clonotype was obtained from a man aged 45-65 years who received an inactivated influenza vaccine. Donor details come from another sample of the same person, matched by shared clones. CDR3 sequence: CASSLGLRGASSYNEQFF. DNA sequence: TGTGCCAGCAGCTTAGGCCTCCGGGGGGCCAGCTCCTACAATGAGCAGTTCTTC.